Here is one TCR beta chain with its context. Measured with immunoSEQ multiplex PCR; TCRdb has only the in-frame clones, and not every one. The sample contains about 22,000 clones, around 82% of which appear only once. The CDR3 extends over 18 amino acids. V was trimmed by 6 bases and J by 4 bases, leaving 28 bases between them. Germline V gives CDR1 MNHEY, CDR2 SVGEGT. The data derive from a study of blood T cell repertoires in COVID-19. Whole-study context: PBMCs, B-cell-depleted T cells, or T cells provided the cDNA or gDNA that made up the material.

This clonotype was obtained from a man in his 60s with active COVID-19. Sequencing was carried out using peripheral blood. The rearrangement uses TRBV6-2 or TRBV6-3 and TRBJ2-7; TRBD2 might be the D (7 bases). This chain's CDR3 is CASSPSFGGHGRGYEQYF. CDR3 DNA sequence: TGTGCCAGCAGCCCTTCCTTCGGGGGGCACGGGAGAGGTTACGAGCAGTACTTC.